These 12 T cell receptor beta chains were all obtained from the same sample, sequenced in a study of beta chain features in type 1 diabetes. Sequencing targeted expressed TCRB transcripts, as all isolated RNA had been reverse transcribed. Here immunoSEQ multiplex PCR was the method, and the copy in TCRdb shows in-frame clones only, minus some. The sample contains about 470,000 clones, 30% of which appear only once. The sample taken for sequencing was naive CD4+ T cells from blood. All receptors come from a man aged 18 to 35 in good health.

This chain links TRBV30 with TRBJ2-1; the match to TRBD2 covers 7 bases. Germline V CDR1 and CDR2: GTSNPN, SVGIG (reference sequence). Trimming took 3 bases from V and 5 from J; bases not matched to a gene: 7. CDR3 length equals 14 residues. The CDR3 protein is CAWRSTSANNEQFF. The CDR3, as DNA: TGTGCCTGGAGGTCCACTAGCGCAAACAATGAGCAGTTCTTC.

This clone was detected only once. The sample contains more than one DNA sequence encoding this CDR3. The V gene is TRBV30, the J gene TRBJ2-5, with D perhaps matching TRBD2 (6 bases). Germline CDR1 GTSNPN, CDR2 SVGIG (reference sequence). V dropped 0 bases and J dropped 2 bases, with 10 bases sitting between them. The CDR3 extends over 14 amino acids. CDR3 nucleotide sequence: TGTGCCTGGAGTGTTGTTCGGGGGCAAGAGACCCAGTACTTC. It translates to CAWSVVRGQETQYF.

The rearrangement joins TRBV23-1 to TRBJ2-1, with TRBD2 identical over 7 bases. TRBV23-1 is an open reading frame, and its role is uncertain. The CDR3 loop spans 14 amino acids. V dropped 11 bases and J dropped 0; count of bases not matched to a gene: 7. The CDR3 nucleotides are TGCGCCCGGGGGGTGAGGGGCTCCTACAATGAGCAGTTCTTC. Amino acids: CARGVRGSYNEQFF.

This chain uses TRBV29-1 with TRBJ1-4, with D maybe TRBD1 (5 bases). V dropped 4 bases and J dropped 4 bases, with 10 bases sitting between them. There are 13 residues in the CDR3. Per germline, CDR1 SQVTM and CDR2 ANQGSEA. The CDR3 sequence: CSVGDGGNEKLFF. The CDR3 bases are TGCAGCGTTGGCGATGGGGGTAATGAAAAACTGTTTTTT.

The V and J genes are TRBV7-6 and TRBJ2-5, with a possible D match to TRBD2 (6 bases). Germline values: CDR1 SGHVS, CDR2 FNYEAQ. The length of the CDR3 is 15 residues. Between the trimmed V and J ends, which lost 1 base and 4 bases, there was a span of 13 bases. The CDR3 loop reads CASSLVGGTGETQYF. CDR3 coding DNA: TGTGCCAGCAGCTTAGTAGGAGGGACTGGAGAGACCCAGTACTTC.

This chain connects TRBV30 to TRBJ1-2; TRBD1 matches at 8 bases. After removal of 4 bases from V and 4 bases from J, the junction contained 11 bases not matched to a gene. The germline CDR1 and CDR2 sequences are GTSNPN and SVGIG (reference sequence). This CDR3 comprises 15 residues. The CDR3 loop reads CAWTPKRTGSYGYTF. For the CDR3, the DNA is TGTGCCTGGACTCCAAAACGGACAGGGAGCTATGGCTACACCTTC.

A single count supports this clone. The chain has TRBV15 and TRBJ2-5; D uncertain. Between the trimmed V and J ends, which lost 0 bases and 2 bases, there was a span of 7 bases. The germline V gene has CDR1 LNHNV and CDR2 YYDKDF (reference sequence). The CDR3 totals 14 residues. This chain's CDR3 is CATSRDFGQETQYF. In DNA form, the CDR3 reads TGTGCCACCAGCAGAGATTTTGGACAAGAGACCCAGTACTTC.

This clone was detected only a few times. The rearrangement uses TRBV29-1 and TRBJ2-5; 7 nucleotides align to TRBD1. The CDR3 is 15 amino acids. V shed 8 bases and J 0 bases; nucleotides not matched to a gene: 12. Germline values: CDR1 SQVTM, CDR2 ANQGSEA. CDR3 nucleotide sequence: TGCAGCTTACGAACGACAGGGAATAACCAAGAGACCCAGTACTTC. It translates to CSLRTTGNNQETQYF.

J is TRBJ2-1 and V is TRBV29-1, with 8 nucleotides matching TRBD2. The CDR3 is 13 residues long. Germline V gene data show CDR1 as SQVTM and CDR2 as ANQGSEA. Trimming removed 5 bases from V and 14 bases from J; junction bases left unmatched: 14. The CDR3 spells CSVTSSGLTEEFF. The CDR3 region has the DNA TGCAGCGTTACCTCTAGCGGGTTAACCGAGGAGTTCTTC.

The gene calls are TRBV5-4 and TRBJ2-1; D gene ambiguous. Trimming stripped 0 bases from V and 4 bases from J, with 11 bases between. The CDR3 is made up of 15 amino acids. CDR1 and CDR2 from the germline V gene are SGHNT and YYREEE (reference sequence). The CDR3 reads CASSLVGRVYNEQFF. CDR3 DNA sequence: TGTGCCAGCAGCTTGGTGGGAAGAGTGTACAATGAGCAGTTCTTC. Complete variable domain (other parts from reference TRBV5-4 and TRBJ2-1): ETGVTQSPTHLIKTRGQQVTLRCSSQSGHNTVSWYQQALGQGPQFIFQYYREEENGRGNFPPRFSGLQFPNYSSELNVNALELDDSALYLCASSLVGRVYNEQFFGPGTRLTVL.

This clone has just a few counts. The V gene is TRBV25-1, the J gene TRBJ2-1; 9 bases are a match to TRBD2. With 8 bases clipped from V and 7 bases from J, the junction kept 9 bases outside the gene matches. Germline V gives CDR1 MGHDK, CDR2 SYGVNS. The CDR3 covers 14 residues. The CDR3 DNA reads as TGTGCCAGCCTCCATAGCGGGAGTAGTAATGAGCAGTTCTTC. This codes for CASLHSGSSNEQFF.

The V call is TRBV2, the J call TRBJ1-1, with D uncertain. With 2 bases removed from V and 0 bases from J, the gap between germline ends came to 10 bases. The germline CDR1 and CDR2 sequences are SNHLY and FYNNEI. This CDR3 has 15 residues. In DNA form, the CDR3 reads TGTGCCAGCAGTGAAACGGCCGTAATGAACACTGAAGCTTTCTTT. This gives the protein CASSETAVMNTEAFF.